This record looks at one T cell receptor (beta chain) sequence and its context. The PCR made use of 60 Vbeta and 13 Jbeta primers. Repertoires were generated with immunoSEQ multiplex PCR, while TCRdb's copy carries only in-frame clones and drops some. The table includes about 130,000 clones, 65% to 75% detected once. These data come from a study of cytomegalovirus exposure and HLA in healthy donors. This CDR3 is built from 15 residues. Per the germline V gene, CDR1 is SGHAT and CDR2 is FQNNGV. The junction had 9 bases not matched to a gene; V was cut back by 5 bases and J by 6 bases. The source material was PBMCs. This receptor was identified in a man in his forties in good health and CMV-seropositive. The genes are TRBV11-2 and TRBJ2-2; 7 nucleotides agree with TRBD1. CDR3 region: CASSRGQVSSGELFF. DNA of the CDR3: TGTGCCAGCAGCCGAGGACAGGTTTCCTCCGGGGAGCTGTTTTTT.